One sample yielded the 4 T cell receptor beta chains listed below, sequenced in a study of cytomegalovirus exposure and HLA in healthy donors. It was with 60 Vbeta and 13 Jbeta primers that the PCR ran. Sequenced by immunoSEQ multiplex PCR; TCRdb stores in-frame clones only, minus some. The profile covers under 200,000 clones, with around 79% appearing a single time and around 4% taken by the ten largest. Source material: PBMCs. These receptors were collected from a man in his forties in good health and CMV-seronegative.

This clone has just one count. In DNA, the CDR3 is TGTGCCAGTAGGATGGACAGGGCGGCTCAGCCCCAGCATTTT. This encodes CASRMDRAAQPQHF. The chain carries TRBV19 and TRBJ1-5, with 8 bases lining up with TRBD1. J was trimmed by 6 bases and V by 6 bases; bases with no gene match: 7. Germline loops: CDR1 LNHDA, CDR2 SQIVND (reference sequence). The CDR3 runs to 14 residues.

Here the CDR3 DNA reads TGCAGCGTTGCTCTGGGCAGCCTGGAGACCCAGTACTTC. Protein product: CSVALGSLETQYF. The chain couples TRBV29-1 to TRBJ2-5; no reliable D call. The ends were cut back, 4 bases at V and 5 bases at J, with 14 bases in the middle. There are 13 residues in the CDR3. Per the germline V gene, CDR1 is SQVTM and CDR2 is ANQGSEA.

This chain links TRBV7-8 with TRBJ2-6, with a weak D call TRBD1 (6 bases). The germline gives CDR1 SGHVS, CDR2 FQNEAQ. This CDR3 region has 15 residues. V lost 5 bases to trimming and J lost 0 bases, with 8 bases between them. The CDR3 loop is CASSRGSSGANVLTF. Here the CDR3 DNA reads TGTGCCAGCAGCAGGGGGAGCTCTGGGGCCAACGTCCTGACTTTC.

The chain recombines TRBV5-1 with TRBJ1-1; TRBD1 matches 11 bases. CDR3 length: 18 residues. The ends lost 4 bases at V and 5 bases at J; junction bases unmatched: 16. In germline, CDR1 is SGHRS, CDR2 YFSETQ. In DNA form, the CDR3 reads TGCGCCAGCAGCAAGCGGACAGGGGGCGAATCCCTAGGGACTGAAGCTTTCTTT. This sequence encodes CASSKRTGGESLGTEAFF.